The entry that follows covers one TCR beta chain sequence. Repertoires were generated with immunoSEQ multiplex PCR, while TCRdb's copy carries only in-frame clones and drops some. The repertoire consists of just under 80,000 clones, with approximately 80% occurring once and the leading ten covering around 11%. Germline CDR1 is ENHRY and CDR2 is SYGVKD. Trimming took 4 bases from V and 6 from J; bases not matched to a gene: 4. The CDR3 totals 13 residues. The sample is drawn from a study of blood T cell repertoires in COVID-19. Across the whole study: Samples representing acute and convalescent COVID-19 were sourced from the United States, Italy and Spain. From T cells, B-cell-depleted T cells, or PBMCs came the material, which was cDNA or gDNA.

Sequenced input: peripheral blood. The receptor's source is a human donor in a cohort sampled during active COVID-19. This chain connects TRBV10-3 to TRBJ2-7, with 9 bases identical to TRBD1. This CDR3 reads CAISVQGAFEQYF. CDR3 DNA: TGTGCCATCAGTGTACAGGGGGCCTTCGAGCAGTACTTC.